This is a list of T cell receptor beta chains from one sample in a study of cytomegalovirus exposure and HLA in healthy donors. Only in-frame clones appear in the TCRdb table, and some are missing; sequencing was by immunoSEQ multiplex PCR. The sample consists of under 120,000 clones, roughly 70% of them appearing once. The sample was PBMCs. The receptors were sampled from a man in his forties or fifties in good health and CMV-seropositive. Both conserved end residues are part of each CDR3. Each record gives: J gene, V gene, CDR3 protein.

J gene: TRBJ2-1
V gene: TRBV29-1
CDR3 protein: CSSNGGTDFYNEQFF

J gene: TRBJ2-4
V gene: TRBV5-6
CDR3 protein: CASSWGQRWSVIAKNIQYF

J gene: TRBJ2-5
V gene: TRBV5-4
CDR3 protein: CASSLSSGAPETQYF

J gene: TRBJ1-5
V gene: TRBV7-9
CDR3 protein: CASSSGGGGGPQHF

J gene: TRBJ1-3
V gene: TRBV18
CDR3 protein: CASSPSLPGNGNTIYF

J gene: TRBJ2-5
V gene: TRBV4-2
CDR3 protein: CASSQELAGGGQETQYF

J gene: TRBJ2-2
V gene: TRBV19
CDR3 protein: CASSMGAIGELFF

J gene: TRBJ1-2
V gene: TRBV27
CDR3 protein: CASSFRGNDYGYTF

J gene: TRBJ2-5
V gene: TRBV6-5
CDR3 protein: CASSYSTGLQTQYF

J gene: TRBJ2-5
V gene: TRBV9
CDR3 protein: CASSPPLAGGRETQYF

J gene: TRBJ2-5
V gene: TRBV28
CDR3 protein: CASSRLAGVETQYF

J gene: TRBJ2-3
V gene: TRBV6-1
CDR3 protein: CANAELAGSTDTQYF

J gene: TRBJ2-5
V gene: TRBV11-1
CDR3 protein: CASSPRTSNQETQYF

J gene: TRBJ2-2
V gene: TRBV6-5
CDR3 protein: CATQRQGTSTGELFF

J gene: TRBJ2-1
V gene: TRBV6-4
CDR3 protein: CASSDSGSYNEQFF

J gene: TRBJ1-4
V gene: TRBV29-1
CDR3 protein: CSVGRGGAEEKLFF

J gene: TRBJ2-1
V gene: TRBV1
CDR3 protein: CTSSPGLAEYNEQFF

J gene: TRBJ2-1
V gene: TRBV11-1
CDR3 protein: CASSLGGAYNEQFF

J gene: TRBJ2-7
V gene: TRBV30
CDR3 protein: CAWSVETGGVDEQYF

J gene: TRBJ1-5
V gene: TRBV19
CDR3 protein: CASSIGGGGSNQPQHF

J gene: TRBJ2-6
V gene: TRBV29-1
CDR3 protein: CSALHGANVLTF

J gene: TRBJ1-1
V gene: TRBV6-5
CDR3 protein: CASSYPLTEAFF

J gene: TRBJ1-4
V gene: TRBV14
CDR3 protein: CASSQVGGLREKLFF

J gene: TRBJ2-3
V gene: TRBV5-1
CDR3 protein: CASSLGLPRGGFTDTQYF

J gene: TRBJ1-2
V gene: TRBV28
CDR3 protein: CASRSFGADYGYTF

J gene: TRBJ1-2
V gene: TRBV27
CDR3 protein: CASSLSGRGPYGYTF

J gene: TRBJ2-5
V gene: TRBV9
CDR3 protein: CASRPQGQETQYF

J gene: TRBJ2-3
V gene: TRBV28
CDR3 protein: CASTTYGTQYF

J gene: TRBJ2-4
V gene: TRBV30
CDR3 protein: CAWESQGTDIQYF

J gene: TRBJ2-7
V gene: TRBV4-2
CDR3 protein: CASSPDRDSSYEQYF

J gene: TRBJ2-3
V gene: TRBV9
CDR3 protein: CASTETGGIDTQYF

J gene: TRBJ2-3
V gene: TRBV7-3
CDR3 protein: CASSPGHSDTQYF

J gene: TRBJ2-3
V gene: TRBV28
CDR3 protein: CASKVYTSKIDTQYF

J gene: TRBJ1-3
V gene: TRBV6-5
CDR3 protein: CASSYTRGYSGNTIYF

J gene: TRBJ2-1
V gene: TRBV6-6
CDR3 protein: CASGFAGVASDEQFF

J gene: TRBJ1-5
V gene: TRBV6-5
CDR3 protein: CASSYSTGTDQPQHF

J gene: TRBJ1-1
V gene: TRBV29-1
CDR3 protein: CSVWTGGEDTEAFF

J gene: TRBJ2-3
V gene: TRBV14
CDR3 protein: CASSRTSGRADTQYF

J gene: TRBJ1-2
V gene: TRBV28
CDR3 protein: CASSLLTGNGYTF

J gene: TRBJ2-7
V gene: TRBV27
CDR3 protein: CASSLILPTSGRAYEQYF

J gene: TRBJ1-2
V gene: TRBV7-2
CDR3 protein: CASSQDRNYGYTF

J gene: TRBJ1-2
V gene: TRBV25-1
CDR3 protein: CASLAVDKGYTF

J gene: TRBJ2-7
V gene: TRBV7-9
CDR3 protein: CASSQRDRGFYEQYF

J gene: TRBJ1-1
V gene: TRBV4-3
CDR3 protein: CASSQDWGGDTEAFF

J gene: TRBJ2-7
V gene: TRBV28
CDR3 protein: CASSMSRTTFF

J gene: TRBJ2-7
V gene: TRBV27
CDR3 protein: CASGSGSTGYEQYF

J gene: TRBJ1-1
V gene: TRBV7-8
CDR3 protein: CASSRIQVDTEAFF

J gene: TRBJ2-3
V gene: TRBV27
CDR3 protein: CASSSTGLALDTQYF

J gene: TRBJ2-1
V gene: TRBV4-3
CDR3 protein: CASGAGGPNEQFF

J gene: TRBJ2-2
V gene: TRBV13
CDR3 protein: CASSSLWGGRPGELFF

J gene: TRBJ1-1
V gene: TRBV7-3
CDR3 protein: CASSSSMNTEAFF

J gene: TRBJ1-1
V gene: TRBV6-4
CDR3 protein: CASSRDLNTEAFF

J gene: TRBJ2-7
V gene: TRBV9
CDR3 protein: CASSVGAGEYEQYF

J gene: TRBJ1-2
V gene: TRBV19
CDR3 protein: CASSFPGISYGYTF

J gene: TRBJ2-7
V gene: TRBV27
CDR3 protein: CASRRTGGDEQYF

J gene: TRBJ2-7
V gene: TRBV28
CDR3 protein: CASSGPGQRTPYEQYF

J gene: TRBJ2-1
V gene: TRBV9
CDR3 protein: CASSVEGDLSSYNEQFF

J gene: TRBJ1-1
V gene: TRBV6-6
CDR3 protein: CASSYTTGTANTEAFF

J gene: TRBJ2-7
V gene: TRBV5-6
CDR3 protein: CASSFGGGLAYEQYF